This paragraph covers one TCR beta chain sequence. This sample was taken from a study of blood T cell repertoires in COVID-19. Study in general: Samples came from the United States, Italy and Spain, spanning acute and convalescent COVID-19. PBMCs, B-cell-depleted T cells, or T cells provided the cDNA or gDNA that made up the material.

V was shortened by 11 bases and J by 2 bases, with 15 bases between the two germline ends. Germline CDR1 SGHVS, CDR2 FQNEAQ. The CDR3 covers 13 residues. Using immunoSEQ multiplex PCR, the repertoire was profiled, and TCRdb retains in-frame clones only, with some absent. The sample has 200,000 to 250,000 clones; 83% are singletons. A COVID-19 case was met by exposed participants within 2 weeks before study entry. The J gene is TRBJ1-1, the V gene TRBV7-8; D is unresolved. The TCR was taken from a woman aged 45 to 65 who had been exposed to COVID-19. The sequenced sample was PBMCs or T cells enriched from blood (not recorded which). CDR3 DNA: TGTGCCGTGAAAGGTGGAGCCAACACTGAAGCTTTCTTT. Translation: CAVKGGANTEAFF.